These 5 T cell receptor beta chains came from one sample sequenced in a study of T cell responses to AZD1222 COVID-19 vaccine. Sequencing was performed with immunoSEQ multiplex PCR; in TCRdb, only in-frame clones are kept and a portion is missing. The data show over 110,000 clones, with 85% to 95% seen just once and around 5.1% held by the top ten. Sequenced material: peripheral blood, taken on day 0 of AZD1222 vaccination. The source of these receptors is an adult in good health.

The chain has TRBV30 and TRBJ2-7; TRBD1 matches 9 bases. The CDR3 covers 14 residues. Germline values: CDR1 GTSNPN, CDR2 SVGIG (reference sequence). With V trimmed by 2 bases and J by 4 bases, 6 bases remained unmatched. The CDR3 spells CAWSTGTGRYEQYF. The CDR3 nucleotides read TGTGCCTGGAGTACTGGGACAGGGAGGTACGAGCAGTACTTC.

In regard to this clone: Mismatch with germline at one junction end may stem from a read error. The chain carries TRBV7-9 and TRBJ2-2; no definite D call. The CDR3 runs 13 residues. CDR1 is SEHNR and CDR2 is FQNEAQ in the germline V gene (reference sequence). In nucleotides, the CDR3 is TGTGCCAGCACCTTACGAGCCACCGGGGAGCTGTTTTTT. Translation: CASTLRATGELFF.

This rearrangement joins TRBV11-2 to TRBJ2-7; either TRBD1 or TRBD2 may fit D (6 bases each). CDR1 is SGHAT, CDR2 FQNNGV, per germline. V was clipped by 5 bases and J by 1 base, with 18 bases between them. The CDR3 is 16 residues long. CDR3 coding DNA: TGTGCCAGCAGCCCCACCCGGGGGCTCCCGTCCTACGAGCAGTACTTC. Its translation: CASSPTRGLPSYEQYF.

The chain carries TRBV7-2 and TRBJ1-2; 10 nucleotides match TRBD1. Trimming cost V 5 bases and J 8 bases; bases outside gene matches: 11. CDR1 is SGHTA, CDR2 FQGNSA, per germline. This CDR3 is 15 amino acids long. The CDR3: CASSPIPGTGVGYTF. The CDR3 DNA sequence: TGTGCCAGCAGCCCTATTCCCGGGACAGGGGTCGGCTACACCTTC.

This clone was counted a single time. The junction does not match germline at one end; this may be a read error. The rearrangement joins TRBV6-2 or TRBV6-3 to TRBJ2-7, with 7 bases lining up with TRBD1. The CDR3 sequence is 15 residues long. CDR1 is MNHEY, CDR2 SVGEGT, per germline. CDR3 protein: CASSSLSSGTEVRGF. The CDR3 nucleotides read TGTGCCAGCAGTTCTCTAAGCTCCGGGACAGAAGTTCGTGGCTTC.